Listed below are T cell receptor beta chains from one sample, sequenced in a study of CD8 T cells in Susac syndrome. TCRdb re-analysed the immunoSEQ multiplex PCR reads in MiXCR, keeping a single row per CDR3 protein. Here the sample spans 160,000 or so distinct CDR3 sequences, around 95% being singletons. Material: CD4+ T cells from PBMCs. These receptors were obtained from a human donor with Susac syndrome. Each CDR3 is given without its conserved first and last residue. Clone size, where shown, is once, few, many, or a class for clones that have expanded.

clone size: .; J gene: TRBJ2-2; V gene: TRBV4-1; CDR3 protein: ASTRGGQTNTGELF
clone size: .; J gene: TRBJ2-3; V gene: TRBV9; CDR3 protein: ASSVAWASTDTQY
clone size: .; J gene: TRBJ2-1; V gene: TRBV29-1; CDR3 protein: SVSPGGSSYNEQF
clone size: .; J gene: TRBJ2-2; V gene: TRBV23-1; CDR3 protein: ASSQSDFTGELF
clone size: once; J gene: TRBJ1-4; V gene: TRBV4-3; CDR3 protein: ASSQDKATGLGVKLF
clone size: .; J gene: TRBJ1-3; V gene: TRBV20-1; CDR3 protein: SARDQQYSGNTIY
clone size: .; J gene: TRBJ2-6; V gene: TRBV4-1; CDR3 protein: ASSQDRRSGANVLT
clone size: .; J gene: TRBJ2-1; V gene: TRBV20-1; CDR3 protein: SARGTGDNEQF
clone size: .; J gene: TRBJ2-6; V gene: TRBV20-1; CDR3 protein: SAGGTGANVLT
clone size: .; J gene: TRBJ1-2; V gene: TRBV9; CDR3 protein: ASSVAPGQSDGYT
clone size: .; J gene: TRBJ1-6; V gene: TRBV25-1; CDR3 protein: ATSLGGVTGNSPLH
clone size: .; J gene: TRBJ2-3; V gene: TRBV20-1; CDR3 protein: SAVGLAGDTQY
clone size: .; J gene: TRBJ2-7; V gene: TRBV5-4; CDR3 protein: ASGPSPGTYEQY
clone size: .; J gene: TRBJ1-2; V gene: TRBV25-1; CDR3 protein: ASSEQQGYGYT
clone size: .; J gene: TRBJ2-2; V gene: TRBV5-1; CDR3 protein: ASSPGPSGELF
clone size: .; J gene: TRBJ1-3; V gene: TRBV29-1; CDR3 protein: SVFTPGNTIY
clone size: .; J gene: TRBJ2-7; V gene: TRBV15; CDR3 protein: ATSRDYGGNDEQY
clone size: .; J gene: TRBJ2-7; V gene: TRBV5-1; CDR3 protein: ASSPRPGQVYEQY
clone size: .; J gene: TRBJ2-7; V gene: TRBV5-4; CDR3 protein: ASSLDSAGDSEQY
clone size: .; J gene: TRBJ2-7; V gene: TRBV11-3; CDR3 protein: ASSLERGGGDYEQY
clone size: .; J gene: TRBJ2-7; V gene: TRBV15; CDR3 protein: ATSREGQGTYEQY
clone size: .; J gene: TRBJ1-2; V gene: TRBV20-1; CDR3 protein: SANRQGPGYGYT
clone size: .; J gene: TRBJ2-5; V gene: TRBV24-1; CDR3 protein: ATSDGLAGETQY
clone size: .; J gene: TRBJ2-1; V gene: TRBV15; CDR3 protein: ATSRGAGVGVNEQF
clone size: .; J gene: TRBJ2-3; V gene: TRBV29-1; CDR3 protein: SGKGGRTQY
clone size: .; J gene: TRBJ2-1; V gene: TRBV3-1; CDR3 protein: ASSARGGGAEQF
clone size: .; J gene: TRBJ1-1; V gene: TRBV5-1; CDR3 protein: ASSFDRQNTEAF
clone size: .; J gene: TRBJ2-3; V gene: TRBV29-1; CDR3 protein: SVEEWNADTQY
clone size: .; J gene: TRBJ1-2; V gene: TRBV15; CDR3 protein: ATSRVGRGDYGYT
clone size: .; J gene: TRBJ1-6; V gene: TRBV5-1; CDR3 protein: ASSLEGSSPLH
clone size: .; J gene: TRBJ1-2; V gene: TRBV15; CDR3 protein: ATSEGRNPLGANYGYT
clone size: .; J gene: TRBJ2-5; V gene: TRBV29-1; CDR3 protein: SVHRETQY
clone size: .; J gene: TRBJ2-2; V gene: TRBV12-3/TRBV12-4; CDR3 protein: ASSSYSIRLATNTGELF
clone size: .; J gene: TRBJ1-2; V gene: TRBV9; CDR3 protein: ASSSSTGGESGYGYT
clone size: .; J gene: TRBJ1-2; V gene: TRBV7-2; CDR3 protein: ASSPRSANYGYT
clone size: once; J gene: TRBJ2-1; V gene: TRBV27; CDR3 protein: ASSLLPRLGSNNEQF
clone size: .; J gene: TRBJ1-2; V gene: TRBV12-3/TRBV12-4; CDR3 protein: ASSFMLSEANYGYT
clone size: .; J gene: TRBJ2-3; V gene: TRBV6-5; CDR3 protein: ASSYNDGGDTQY
clone size: .; J gene: TRBJ2-7; V gene: TRBV9; CDR3 protein: ASSVAGANNEQY
clone size: .; J gene: TRBJ2-7; V gene: TRBV29-1; CDR3 protein: SVGYPNSYEQY
clone size: .; J gene: TRBJ2-3; V gene: TRBV25-1; CDR3 protein: ASSEKGQGQTDTQY
clone size: .; J gene: TRBJ2-3; V gene: TRBV27; CDR3 protein: ASSNLAGGQY
clone size: .; J gene: TRBJ1-6; V gene: TRBV5-6; CDR3 protein: ASTRQGLGSPLH
clone size: .; J gene: TRBJ2-1; V gene: TRBV20-1; CDR3 protein: SAIKASSYNEQF
clone size: .; J gene: TRBJ1-6; V gene: TRBV10-3; CDR3 protein: AIRATGGGSPLH
clone size: .; J gene: TRBJ2-1; V gene: TRBV9; CDR3 protein: ASSVGTAYNEQF
clone size: .; J gene: TRBJ2-3; V gene: TRBV7-2; CDR3 protein: ASSLEWTGASTDTQY
clone size: .; J gene: TRBJ2-1; V gene: TRBV18; CDR3 protein: ASSPRAGPGGNEQF
clone size: .; J gene: TRBJ1-5; V gene: TRBV4-1; CDR3 protein: ASSQEPLAGTSNQPQH
clone size: .; J gene: TRBJ2-5; V gene: TRBV3-1; CDR3 protein: ASSQRDLGETQY
clone size: .; J gene: TRBJ2-7; V gene: TRBV11-3; CDR3 protein: ASSSGGRWKDEQY
clone size: .; J gene: TRBJ1-5; V gene: TRBV20-1; CDR3 protein: SAPDRLGGQPQH
clone size: .; J gene: TRBJ2-3; V gene: TRBV7-8; CDR3 protein: ASSLWASGGTSTDTQY
clone size: .; J gene: TRBJ2-5; V gene: TRBV25-1; CDR3 protein: ASSEPGSKQETQY
clone size: .; J gene: TRBJ2-5; V gene: TRBV4-1; CDR3 protein: ASSQDLRAGETQY
clone size: .; J gene: TRBJ2-1; V gene: TRBV29-1; CDR3 protein: SADRANNEQF
clone size: .; J gene: TRBJ1-1; V gene: TRBV20-1; CDR3 protein: SAIPRQTNTEAF